This TCR beta chain was captured in a study of identifying expanded T cells in peripheral blood. The CDR3 covers 17 residues. V gave up 4 bases and J gave up 1 base; unmatched junction bases: 11. Per the germline V gene, CDR1 is MDHEN and CDR2 is SYDVKM. Collection occurred without any documented infections or immune events in donors. This table comes from immunoSEQ multiplex PCR, and its TCRdb copy is limited to in-frame clones, with some not included. This sample has around 56,000 clones, with around 83% found just once. The J gene is TRBJ2-3, the V gene TRBV28; 7 nucleotides line up with TRBD2. Sequencing was carried out using blood. The sequence came from a person between 18 and 75 years old in good health. CDR3 sequence: CASSSLGGGPGTDTQYF. CDR3 in DNA: TGTGCCAGCAGTTCTCTTGGGGGAGGGCCGGGCACAGATACGCAGTATTTT.